This T cell receptor beta chain is from a study of CD8 T cells in Susac syndrome. With random hexamers, about 0.5 to 1 ug RNA was reverse transcribed. A single record per CDR3 protein comes from TCRdb applying MiXCR to the immunoSEQ multiplex PCR reads. The sample contains about 53,000 distinct CDR3 sequences, roughly 94% of which appear only once. This clonotype has only one observation. Definite or probable Susac syndrome was diagnosed using recently defined diagnostic criteria. Sample: CD8+ T cells from PBMCs. The TCR originated in a human donor with Susac syndrome.

The DNA for the CDR3 is TGTGCCAGCAGCCCCGGACAGGGGCCCGTTGGCTACACCTTC. Protein product: CASSPGQGPVGYTF. The chain uses TRBV9 and TRBJ1-2; TRBD1 agrees at 9 bases. This CDR3 is 14 amino acids long. Looked up from germline, CDR1 is SGDLS and CDR2 is YYNGEE. V lost 4 bases, J lost 7 bases, and 8 bases stayed unmatched.